The sequence of this T cell receptor (beta chain) was determined in a study of T-cell reconstitution after alpha-beta-depleted transplantation in children. Worth noting for this clonotype: An end of the junction does not agree with germline; a read error may underlie this.

A library of TCRbeta sequences, prepared with unique molecular identifiers, was generated. Via MiXCR, TCRdb re-called the PCR reads, giving one row per CDR3 protein. The data hold some 200,000 distinct CDR3 sequences, with about 8.7% observed a single time. This clonotype was obtained from a male patient aged 2-10 years who had a stem cell transplant for acute myeloid leukemia, so the T cells may come from the graft donor. This sample comprised PBMCs, mostly from graft donor cells, obtained 360 days after TCRalphabeta/CD19-depleted stem cell transplant.

The CDR3 region is CASSSLAGGSTYTQYF. The CDR3 DNA reads TGTGCCAGCAGCTCTCTAGCGGGGGGCAGCACATATACGCAGTATTTT. The chain recombines TRBV5-5 with TRBJ2-3; 11 nucleotides match TRBD2. The CDR3 length is 16 residues. Germline CDR1 and CDR2: SGHKS and YYEKEE (reference sequence).